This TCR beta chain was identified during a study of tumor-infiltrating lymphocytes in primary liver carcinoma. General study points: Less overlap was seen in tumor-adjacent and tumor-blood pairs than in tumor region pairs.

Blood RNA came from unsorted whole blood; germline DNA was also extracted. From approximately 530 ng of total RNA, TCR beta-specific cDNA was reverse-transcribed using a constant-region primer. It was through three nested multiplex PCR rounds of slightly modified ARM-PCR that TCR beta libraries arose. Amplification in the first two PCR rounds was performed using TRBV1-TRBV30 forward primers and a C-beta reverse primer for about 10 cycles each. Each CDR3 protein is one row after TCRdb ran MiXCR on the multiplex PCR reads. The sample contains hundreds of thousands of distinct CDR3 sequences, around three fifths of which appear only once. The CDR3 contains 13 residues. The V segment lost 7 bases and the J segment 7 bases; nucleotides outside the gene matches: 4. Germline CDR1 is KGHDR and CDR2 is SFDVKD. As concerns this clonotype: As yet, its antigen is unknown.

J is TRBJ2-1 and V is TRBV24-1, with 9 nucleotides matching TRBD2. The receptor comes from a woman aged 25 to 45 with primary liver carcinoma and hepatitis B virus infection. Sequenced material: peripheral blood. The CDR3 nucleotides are TGTGCCACCAGCTCTAGCGGGATTAATGAGCAGTTCTTC. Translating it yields CATSSSGINEQFF.